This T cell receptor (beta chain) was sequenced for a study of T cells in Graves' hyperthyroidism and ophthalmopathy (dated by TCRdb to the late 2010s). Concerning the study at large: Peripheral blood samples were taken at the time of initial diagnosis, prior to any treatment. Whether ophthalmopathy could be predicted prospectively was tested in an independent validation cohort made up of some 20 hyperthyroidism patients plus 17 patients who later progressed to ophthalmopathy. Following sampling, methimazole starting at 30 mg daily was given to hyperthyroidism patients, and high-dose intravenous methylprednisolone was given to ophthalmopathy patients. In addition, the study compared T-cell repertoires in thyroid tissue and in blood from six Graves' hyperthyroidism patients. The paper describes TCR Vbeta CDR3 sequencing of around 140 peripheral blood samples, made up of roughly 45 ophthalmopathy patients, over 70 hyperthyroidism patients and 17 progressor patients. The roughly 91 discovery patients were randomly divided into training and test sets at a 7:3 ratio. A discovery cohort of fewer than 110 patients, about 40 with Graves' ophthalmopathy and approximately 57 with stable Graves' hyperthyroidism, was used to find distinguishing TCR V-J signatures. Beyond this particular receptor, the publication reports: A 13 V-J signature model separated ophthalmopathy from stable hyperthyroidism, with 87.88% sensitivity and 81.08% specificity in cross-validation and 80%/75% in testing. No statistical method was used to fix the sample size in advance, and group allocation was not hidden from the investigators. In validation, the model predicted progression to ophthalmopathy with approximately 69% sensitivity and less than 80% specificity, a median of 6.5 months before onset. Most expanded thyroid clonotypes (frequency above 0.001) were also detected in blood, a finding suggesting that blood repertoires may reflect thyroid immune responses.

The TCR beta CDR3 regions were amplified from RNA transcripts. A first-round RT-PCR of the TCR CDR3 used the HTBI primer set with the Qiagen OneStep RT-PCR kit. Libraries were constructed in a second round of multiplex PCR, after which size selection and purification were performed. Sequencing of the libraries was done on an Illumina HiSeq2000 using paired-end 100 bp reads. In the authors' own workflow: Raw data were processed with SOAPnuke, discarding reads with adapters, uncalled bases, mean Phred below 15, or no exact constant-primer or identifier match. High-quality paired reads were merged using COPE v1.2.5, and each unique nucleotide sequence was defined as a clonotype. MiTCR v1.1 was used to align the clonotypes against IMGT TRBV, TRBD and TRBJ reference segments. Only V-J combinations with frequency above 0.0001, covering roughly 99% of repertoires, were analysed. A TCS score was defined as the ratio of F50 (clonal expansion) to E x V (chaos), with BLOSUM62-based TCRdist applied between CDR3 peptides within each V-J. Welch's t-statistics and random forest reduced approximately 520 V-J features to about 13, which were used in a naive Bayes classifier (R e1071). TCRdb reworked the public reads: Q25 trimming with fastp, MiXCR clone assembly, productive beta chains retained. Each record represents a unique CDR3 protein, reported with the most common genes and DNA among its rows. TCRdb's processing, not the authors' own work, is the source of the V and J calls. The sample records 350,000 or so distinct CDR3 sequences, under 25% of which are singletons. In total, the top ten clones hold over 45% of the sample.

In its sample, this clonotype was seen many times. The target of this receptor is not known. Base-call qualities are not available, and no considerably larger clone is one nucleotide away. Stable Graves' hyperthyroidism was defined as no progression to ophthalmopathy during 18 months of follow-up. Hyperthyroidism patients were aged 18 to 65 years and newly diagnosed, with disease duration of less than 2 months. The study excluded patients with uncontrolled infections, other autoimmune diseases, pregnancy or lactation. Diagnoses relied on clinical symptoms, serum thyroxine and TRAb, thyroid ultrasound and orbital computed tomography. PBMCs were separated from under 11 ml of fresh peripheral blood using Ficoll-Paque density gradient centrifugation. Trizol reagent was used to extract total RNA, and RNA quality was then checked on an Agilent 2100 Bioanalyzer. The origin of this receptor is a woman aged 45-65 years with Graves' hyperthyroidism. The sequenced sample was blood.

The CDR3 region: CSVKQGAGYGYTF. In nucleotide form, the sequence is TGCAGCGTTAAACAGGGGGCGGGCTATGGCTACACCTTC. This chain is built from TRBV29-1 and TRBJ1-2, and 9 bases in between align with TRBD1. For this chain, trimming is 5 bases at the V end and 4 bases at the J end, and the number of junction bases without a gene match is 5. The CDR3 starts with the cysteine, ends with the phenylalanine, and has 13 residues. Only CDR3 DNA is held: 39 bases, read in frame from base 1. CDR1 and CDR2, per the germline V gene, are SQVTM and ANQGSEA.